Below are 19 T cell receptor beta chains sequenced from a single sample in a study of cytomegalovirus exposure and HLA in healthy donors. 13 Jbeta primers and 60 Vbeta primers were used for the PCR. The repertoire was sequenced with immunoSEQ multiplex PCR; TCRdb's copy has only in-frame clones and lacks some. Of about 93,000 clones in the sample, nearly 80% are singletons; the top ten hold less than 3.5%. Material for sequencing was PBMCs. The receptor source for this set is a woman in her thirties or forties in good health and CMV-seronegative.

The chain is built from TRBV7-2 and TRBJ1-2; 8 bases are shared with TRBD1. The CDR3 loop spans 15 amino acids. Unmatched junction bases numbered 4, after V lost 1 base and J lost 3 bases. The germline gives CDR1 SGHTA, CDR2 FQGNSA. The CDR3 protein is CASSLEPGGDYGYTF. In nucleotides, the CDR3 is TGTGCCAGCAGCTTAGAACCAGGGGGCGACTATGGCTACACCTTC.

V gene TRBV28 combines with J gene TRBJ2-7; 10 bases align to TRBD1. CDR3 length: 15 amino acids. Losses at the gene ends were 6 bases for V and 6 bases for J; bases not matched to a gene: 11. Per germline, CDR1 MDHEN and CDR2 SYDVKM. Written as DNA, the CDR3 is TGTGCCAGCAGGACGACAGGGGGCAGTCCGGGCGAGCAGTACTTC. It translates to CASRTTGGSPGEQYF.

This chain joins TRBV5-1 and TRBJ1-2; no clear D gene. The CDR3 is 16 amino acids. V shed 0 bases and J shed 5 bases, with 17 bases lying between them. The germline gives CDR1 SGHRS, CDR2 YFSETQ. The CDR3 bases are TGCGCCAGCAGCTTGGGACGTCGGACTTCCAATTATGGCTACACCTTC. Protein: CASSLGRRTSNYGYTF.

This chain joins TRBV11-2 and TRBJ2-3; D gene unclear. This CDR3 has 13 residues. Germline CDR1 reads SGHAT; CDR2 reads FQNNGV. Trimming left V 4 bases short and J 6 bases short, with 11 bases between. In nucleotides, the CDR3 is TGTGCCAGCAGCTCCACAGTACCCGATACGCAGTATTTT. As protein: CASSSTVPDTQYF. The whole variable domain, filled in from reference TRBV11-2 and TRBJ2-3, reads EAGVAQSPRYKIIEKRQSVAFWCNPISGHATLYWYQQILGQGPKLLIQFQNNGVVDDSQLPKDRFSAERLKGVDSTLKIQPAKLEDSAVYLCASSSTVPDTQYFGPGTRLTVL.

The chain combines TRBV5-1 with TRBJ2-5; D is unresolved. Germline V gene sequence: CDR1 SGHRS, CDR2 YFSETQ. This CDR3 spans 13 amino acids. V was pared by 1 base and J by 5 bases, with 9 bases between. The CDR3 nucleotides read TGCGCCAGCAGCTTGACGCGGTGGGAGACCCAGTACTTC. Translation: CASSLTRWETQYF.

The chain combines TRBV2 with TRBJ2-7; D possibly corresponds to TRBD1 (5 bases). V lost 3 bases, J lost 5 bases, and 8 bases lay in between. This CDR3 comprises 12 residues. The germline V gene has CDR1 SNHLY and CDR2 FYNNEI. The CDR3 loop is CASSDRENEQYF. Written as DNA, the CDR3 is TGTGCCAGCAGTGACAGGGAAAACGAGCAGTACTTC.

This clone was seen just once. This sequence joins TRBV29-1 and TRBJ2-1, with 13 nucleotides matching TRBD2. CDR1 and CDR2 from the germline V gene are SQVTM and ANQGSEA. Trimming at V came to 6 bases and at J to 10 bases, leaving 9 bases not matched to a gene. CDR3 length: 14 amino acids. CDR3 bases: TGCAGCGTCCTCGGACTAGCGGGAGTCCGGGAGCAGTTCTTC. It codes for CSVLGLAGVREQFF.

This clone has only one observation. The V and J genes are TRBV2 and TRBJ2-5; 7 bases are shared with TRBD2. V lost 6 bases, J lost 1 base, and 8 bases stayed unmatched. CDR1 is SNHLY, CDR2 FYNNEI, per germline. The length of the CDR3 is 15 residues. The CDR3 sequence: CASRRLASGQETQYF. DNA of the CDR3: TGTGCCAGCAGGAGATTAGCTAGCGGCCAAGAGACCCAGTACTTC. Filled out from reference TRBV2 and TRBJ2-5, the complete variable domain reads EPEVTQTPSHQVTQMGQEVILRCVPISNHLYFYWYRQILGQKVEFLVSFYNNEISEKSEIFDDQFSVERPDGSNFTLKIRSTKLEDSAMYFCASRRLASGQETQYFGPGTRLLVL.

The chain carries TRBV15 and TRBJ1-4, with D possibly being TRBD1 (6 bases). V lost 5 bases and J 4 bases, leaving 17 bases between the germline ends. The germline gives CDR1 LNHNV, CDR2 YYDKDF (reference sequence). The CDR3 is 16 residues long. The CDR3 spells CATSLTDRLNNEKLFF. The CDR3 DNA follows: TGTGCCACCAGCTTGACAGACAGGCTTAATAATGAAAAACTGTTTTTT.

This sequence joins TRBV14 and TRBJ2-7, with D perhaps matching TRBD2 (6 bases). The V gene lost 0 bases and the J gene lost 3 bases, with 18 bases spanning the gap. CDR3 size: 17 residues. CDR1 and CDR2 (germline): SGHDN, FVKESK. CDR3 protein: CASSQDGHGGLNYEQYF. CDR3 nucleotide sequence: TGTGCCAGCAGCCAAGATGGTCACGGGGGACTTAACTACGAGCAGTACTTC.

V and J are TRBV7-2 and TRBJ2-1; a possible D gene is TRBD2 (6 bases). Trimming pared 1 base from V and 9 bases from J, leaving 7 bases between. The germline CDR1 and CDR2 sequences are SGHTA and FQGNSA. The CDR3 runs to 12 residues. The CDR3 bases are TGTGCCAGCAGCTTAGGACTAGTTGAGCAGTTCTTC. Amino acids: CASSLGLVEQFF.

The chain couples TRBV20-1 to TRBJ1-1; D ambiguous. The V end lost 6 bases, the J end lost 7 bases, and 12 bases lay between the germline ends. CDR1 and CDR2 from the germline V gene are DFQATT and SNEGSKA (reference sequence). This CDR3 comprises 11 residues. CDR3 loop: CSAKSELEAFF. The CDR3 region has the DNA TGCAGTGCGAAATCGGAGCTTGAAGCTTTCTTT.

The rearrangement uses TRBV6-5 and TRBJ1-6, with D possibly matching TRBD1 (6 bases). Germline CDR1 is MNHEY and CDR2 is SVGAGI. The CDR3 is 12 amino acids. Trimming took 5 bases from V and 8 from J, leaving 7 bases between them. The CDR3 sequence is CASSHRDSPLHF. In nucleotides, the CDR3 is TGTGCCAGCAGTCACAGGGATTCACCCCTCCACTTT.

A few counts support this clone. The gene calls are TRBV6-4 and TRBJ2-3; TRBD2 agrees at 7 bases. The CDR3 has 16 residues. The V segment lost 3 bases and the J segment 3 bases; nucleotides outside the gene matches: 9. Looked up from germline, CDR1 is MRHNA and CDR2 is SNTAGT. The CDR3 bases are TGTGCCAGCAGTGAAAGTGACAGCGGGGATACAGATACGCAGTATTTT. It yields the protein CASSESDSGDTDTQYF.

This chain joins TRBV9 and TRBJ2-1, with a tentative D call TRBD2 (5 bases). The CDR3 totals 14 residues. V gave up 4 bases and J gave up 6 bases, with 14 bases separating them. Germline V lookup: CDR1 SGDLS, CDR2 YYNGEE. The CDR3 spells CASSSGGYGNEQFF. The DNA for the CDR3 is TGTGCCAGCAGCTCTGGAGGTTATGGCAATGAGCAGTTCTTC.

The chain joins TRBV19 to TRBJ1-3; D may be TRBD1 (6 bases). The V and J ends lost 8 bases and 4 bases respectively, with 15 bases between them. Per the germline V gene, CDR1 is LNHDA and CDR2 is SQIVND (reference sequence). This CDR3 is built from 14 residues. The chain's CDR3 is CASGGSMRGNTIYF. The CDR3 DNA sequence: TGTGCCAGTGGGGGCAGTATGCGAGGAAACACCATATATTTT.

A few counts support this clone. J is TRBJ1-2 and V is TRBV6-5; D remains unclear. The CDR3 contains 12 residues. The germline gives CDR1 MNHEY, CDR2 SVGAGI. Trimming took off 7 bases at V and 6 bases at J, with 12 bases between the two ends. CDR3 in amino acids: CASKPPHNGYTF. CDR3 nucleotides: TGTGCCAGCAAACCTCCACATAATGGCTACACCTTC.

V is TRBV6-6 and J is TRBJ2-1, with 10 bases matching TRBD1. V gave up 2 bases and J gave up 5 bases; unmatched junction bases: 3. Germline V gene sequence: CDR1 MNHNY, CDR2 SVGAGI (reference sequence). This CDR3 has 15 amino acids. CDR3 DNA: TGTGCCAGCAGTTACGTGGGGACAGGGGACAATGAGCAGTTCTTC. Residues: CASSYVGTGDNEQFF.

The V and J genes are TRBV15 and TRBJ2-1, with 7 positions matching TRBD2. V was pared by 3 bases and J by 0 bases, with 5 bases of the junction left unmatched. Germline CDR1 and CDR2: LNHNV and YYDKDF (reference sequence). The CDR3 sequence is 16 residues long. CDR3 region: CATSRTAGPSYNEQFF. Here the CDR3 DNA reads TGTGCCACCAGCAGGACAGCGGGACCCTCCTACAATGAGCAGTTCTTC.